This entry lists 19 T cell receptor beta chains sequenced from one sample in a study of control samples from healthy donors and cancer patients. Sequenced by immunoSEQ multiplex PCR; TCRdb stores in-frame clones only, minus some. The sample gives roughly 93,000 clones, 85% to 90% of which show up once; 9.5% to 10% is in the top ten. Sequences were obtained from PBMCs. Source of these receptors: a woman between 45 and 60 years old with colorectal cancer.

The CDR3 loop is CAISDRTGADTQYF. CDR3 DNA: TGTGCCATCAGTGACCGGACAGGGGCAGATACGCAGTATTTT. The chain has TRBV10-3 and TRBJ2-3; 9 bases map to TRBD1. Losses at the gene ends were 3 bases for V and 4 bases for J; bases not matched to a gene: 2. Per germline, CDR1 ENHRY and CDR2 SYGVKD. The CDR3 is 14 amino acids.

The chain uses TRBV30 and TRBJ2-5; D is perhaps TRBD2 (6 bases). Germline V gene lookup returns CDR1 GTSNPN and CDR2 SVGIG (reference sequence). This CDR3 has 13 amino acids. The ends were cut back, 5 bases at V and 2 bases at J, with 12 bases in the middle. The DNA for the CDR3 is TGTGCCTGGGGCGGGACGGGACAAGAGACCCAGTACTTC. Translated, it gives CAWGGTGQETQYF.

The chain links TRBV28 to TRBJ1-2, with a weak D call TRBD1 (5 bases). Trimming removed 8 bases from V and 5 bases from J, with 18 bases in between. The CDR3 runs to 14 residues. Germline CDR1 and CDR2: MDHEN and SYDVKM. The CDR3 is CASLTAQKAYGYTF. DNA of the CDR3: TGTGCCAGCCTGACAGCCCAAAAGGCATATGGCTACACCTTC.

The rearrangement links TRBV6-5 to TRBJ1-2; no clear D gene. Germline V gene sequence: CDR1 MNHEY, CDR2 SVGAGI. This CDR3 has 12 residues. V dropped 7 bases and J dropped 2 bases, with 8 bases sitting between them. The CDR3 reads CASTTYNYGYTF. Here the CDR3 DNA reads TGTGCCAGCACCACATACAACTATGGCTACACCTTC.

The genes are TRBV30 and TRBJ1-6; D ambiguous. The CDR3 covers 14 residues. Trimming removed 2 bases at V and 7 bases at J, with 12 bases between. Germline lookup yields CDR1 GTSNPN and CDR2 SVGIG (reference sequence). DNA of the CDR3: TGTGCCTGGAGTTTTGGGGTTGGGAATTCACCCCTCCACTTT. Translated: CAWSFGVGNSPLHF. Full variable domain (remainder filled in from reference TRBV30 and TRBJ1-6): SQTIHQWPATLVQPVGSPLSLECTVEGTSNPNLYWYRQAAGRGLQLLFYSVGIGQISSEVPQNLSASRPQDRQFILSSKKLLLSDSGFYLCAWSFGVGNSPLHFGNGTRLTVT.

The CDR3 DNA follows: TGTGCCAGCAGTCGCGGACAGGGATTGACCGGGGAGCTGTTTTTT. Protein sequence: CASSRGQGLTGELFF. V is TRBV6-2 or TRBV6-3 and J is TRBJ2-2; 8 bases agree with TRBD1. The CDR3 length is 15 residues. V was clipped by 5 bases and J by 5 bases; unmatched bases: 7. Germline CDR1 reads MNHEY; CDR2 reads SVGEGT.

The chain combines TRBV19 with TRBJ1-3; TRBD1 aligns across 7 bases. V was clipped by 5 bases and J by 0 bases; unmatched bases: 10. Germline V lookup: CDR1 LNHDA, CDR2 SQIVND (reference sequence). This CDR3 is built from 17 residues. CDR3 sequence (DNA): TGTGCCAGTAGTTATCGGGACAGCGGCCTCTCTGGAAACACCATATATTTT. Translating gives CASSYRDSGLSGNTIYF. Looking up the rest from reference TRBV19 and TRBJ1-3 gives the full variable domain: DGGITQSPKYLFRKEGQNVTLSCEQNLNHDAMYWYRQDPGQGLRLIYYSQIVNDFQKGDIAEGYSVSREKKESFPLTVTSAQKNPTAFYLCASSYRDSGLSGNTIYFGEGSWLTVV.

The V call is TRBV27, the J call TRBJ2-2; D not certain. This CDR3 is 18 amino acids long. Germline CDR1 and CDR2: MNHEY and SMNVEV (reference sequence). Trimming left V 6 bases short and J 2 bases short, with 22 bases between. The CDR3 protein is CASSRTGLRLGNTGELFF. CDR3 bases: TGTGCCAGCAGCAGAACTGGGTTGCGTTTGGGAAACACCGGGGAGCTGTTTTTT.

The CDR3 protein is CASGTSTDTQYF. The CDR3 coding sequence is TGTGCCAGCGGGACCAGCACAGATACGCAGTATTTT. The chain links TRBV18 to TRBJ2-3, with D perhaps TRBD1 or TRBD2 (5 bases each). The germline V gene has CDR1 KGHSH and CDR2 LQKENI. V was clipped by 8 bases and J by 0 bases, with 6 bases between them. The CDR3 has 12 residues.

The chain is built from TRBV9 and TRBJ1-3, with D uncertain. Germline lookup yields CDR1 SGDLS and CDR2 YYNGEE. Trimming took off 4 bases at V and 0 bases at J, with 11 bases between the two ends. The length of the CDR3 is 15 residues. This chain's CDR3 is CASSQHQSSGNTIYF. CDR3 nucleotide sequence: TGTGCCAGCAGCCAACACCAGTCCTCTGGAAACACCATATATTTT.

The rearrangement joins TRBV19 to TRBJ2-4; the D call may be TRBD1 or TRBD2 (5 bases each). Germline V lookup: CDR1 LNHDA, CDR2 SQIVND (reference sequence). The CDR3 covers 17 residues. V was cut by 1 base and J by 0 bases, with 13 bases left in between. This chain's CDR3 is CASSIGRGVAAKNIQYF. In nucleotides, the CDR3 is TGTGCCAGTAGTATAGGACGAGGGGTGGCAGCCAAAAACATTCAGTACTTC. Looking up the rest from reference TRBV19 and TRBJ2-4 gives the full variable domain: DGGITQSPKYLFRKEGQNVTLSCEQNLNHDAMYWYRQDPGQGLRLIYYSQIVNDFQKGDIAEGYSVSREKKESFPLTVTSAQKNPTAFYLCASSIGRGVAAKNIQYFGAGTRLSVL.

The chain carries TRBV24-1 and TRBJ1-6, with no clear D. CDR1 KGHDR and CDR2 SFDVKD come from the germline V gene. The CDR3 consists of 16 residues. Deletions cut 4 bases from V and 7 bases from J, with 16 bases between. CDR3 nucleotide sequence: TGTGCCACCAGTGACCCGAGGGCAGGAGAGAATTCACCCCTCCACTTT. Its translation is CATSDPRAGENSPLHF.

This clone was detected a few times. The chain recombines TRBV10-2 with TRBJ1-3; D gene unclear. Germline V lookup: CDR1 WSHSY, CDR2 SAAADI. The CDR3 contains 13 residues. V was shortened by 0 bases and J by 0 bases, with 0 bases between the two germline ends. The CDR3 DNA sequence: TGCGCCAGCAGTGAGTCCTCTGGAAACACCATATATTTT. Translation: CASSESSGNTIYF.

This sequence joins TRBV7-8 and TRBJ2-2; unclear D gene. V lost 2 bases to trimming and J lost 0 bases, with 10 bases between them. This CDR3 contains 16 residues. Germline assignment: CDR1 SGHVS and CDR2 FQNEAQ. CDR3: CASSLWSAPNTGELFF. The CDR3 coding sequence is TGTGCCAGCAGCTTATGGAGTGCCCCGAACACCGGGGAGCTGTTTTTT.

This CDR3 reads CASSPGDRGVTEAFF. The CDR3 coding sequence is TGTGCCAGCAGCCCCGGAGACAGGGGGGTCACTGAAGCTTTCTTT. V gene TRBV7-2 combines with J gene TRBJ1-1; 9 bases fit TRBD1. Germline V CDR1 and CDR2: SGHTA, FQGNSA. V gave up 5 bases and J gave up 4 bases; unmatched junction bases: 8. The CDR3 runs to 15 residues.

The gene calls are TRBV2 and TRBJ1-5; 7 bases align to TRBD1. The V gene's germline CDR1 is SNHLY and CDR2 FYNNEI. This CDR3 is built from 13 residues. Trimming at V came to 10 bases and at J to 5 bases, leaving 8 bases not matched to a gene. DNA for the CDR3: TGTGCCACTGGACAGGAGGCCGATCAGCCCCAGCATTTT. Amino acid sequence: CATGQEADQPQHF.

V and J are TRBV6-5 and TRBJ1-1; 7 bases are a match to TRBD1. The CDR3 contains 14 residues. The ends lost 6 bases at V and 4 bases at J; junction bases unmatched: 8. Germline CDR1 is MNHEY and CDR2 is SVGAGI. The CDR3 DNA reads TGTGCCAGCAGACCCGGGACAGACTCCACTGAAGCTTTCTTT. Amino acid sequence: CASRPGTDSTEAFF.

CDR3 amino acids: CASRRDGADRDYGYTF. The CDR3 DNA follows: TGTGCCAGCAGACGAGACGGGGCGGACAGGGACTATGGCTACACCTTC. The gene calls are TRBV28 and TRBJ1-2; TRBD1 matches 8 bases. The V and J ends lost 6 bases and 3 bases, in that order; junction bases with no gene match: 12. The germline gives CDR1 MDHEN, CDR2 SYDVKM. This CDR3 contains 16 residues.

V is TRBV10-2 and J is TRBJ2-7; 9 nucleotides line up with TRBD1. Germline V gives CDR1 WSHSY, CDR2 SAAADI. The CDR3 covers 14 residues. Germline trimming cut 5 bases from V and 7 bases from J; bases unmatched to any gene: 9. CDR3 sequence reads: CASSQPGQGWEQYV. The CDR3 nucleotides read TGCGCCAGCAGTCAACCGGGACAGGGATGGGAGCAGTACGTC.